These 26 T cell receptor beta chains were sequenced from one sample in a study of blood T cell repertoires in COVID-19. Clones were sequenced by immunoSEQ multiplex PCR, and TCRdb holds only the in-frame ones, with some missing. The data hold about 310,000 clones, with less than 85% observed a single time. Sequencing was done on a sample of PBMCs or T cells enriched from blood (not recorded which). The receptors were sampled from a woman aged 25 to 39 who had been exposed to COVID-19.

The chain couples TRBV3-1 (or the pseudogene TRBV3-2) to TRBJ1-5; D is possibly TRBD1 (5 bases). CDR3 size: 14 residues. Germline V lookup: CDR1 LGHDT, CDR2 YNNKEL (reference sequence). The V end was cut by 4 bases, the J end by 5 bases, with 12 bases between. The CDR3 reads CASSPQGRYQPQHF. The CDR3 region has the DNA TGTGCCAGCAGCCCTCAGGGTAGGTATCAGCCCCAGCATTTT.

This clone was recorded once. The CDR3 reads CATGTETGGTYGYTF. The CDR3 bases are TGTGCCACCGGAACAGAGACAGGGGGCACGTATGGCTACACCTTC. The chain uses TRBV25-1 and TRBJ1-2, with 10 bases aligning to TRBD1. Germline V CDR1 and CDR2: MGHDK, SYGVNS. The CDR3 covers 15 residues. Germline trimming cut 10 bases from V and 5 bases from J; bases unmatched to any gene: 13.

The CDR3 reads CASSAGQGSKIFTYEQYF. The CDR3 bases are TGTGCCAGCAGTGCTGGACAGGGGTCAAAGATCTTTACCTACGAGCAGTACTTC. The chain employs TRBV6-4 and TRBJ2-7; 9 bases are shared with TRBD1. Germline V gives CDR1 MRHNA, CDR2 SNTAGT. The CDR3 spans 18 residues. V dropped 4 bases and J dropped 2; count of bases not matched to a gene: 15.

The table lists this clone with a few counts. The chain carries TRBV3-1 (or the pseudogene TRBV3-2) and TRBJ1-1, with D possibly matching TRBD1 (6 bases). The CDR3 has 14 residues. Germline-derived CDR1 and CDR2 are LGHDT and YNNKEL (reference sequence). V gave up 3 bases and J gave up 1 base, with 9 bases separating them. In nucleotides, the CDR3 is TGTGCCAGCAGCCAGACAGGACAGAACACTGAAGCTTTCTTT. It encodes CASSQTGQNTEAFF.

In DNA, the CDR3 is TGCGCCAGCAGCACGGACAGGGAGAATTCACCCCTCCACTTT. The encoded protein is CASSTDRENSPLHF. This chain connects TRBV5-1 to TRBJ1-6, with 8 bases that match TRBD1. Trimming took 4 bases from V and 7 from J; bases not matched to a gene: 4. CDR3 length: 14 residues. The germline V gene encodes CDR1 SGHRS and CDR2 YFSETQ.

This chain joins TRBV5-4 and TRBJ1-2, with TRBD1 matching over 7 bases. V shed 9 bases and J 8 bases; nucleotides not matched to a gene: 10. CDR1 and CDR2 from the germline V gene are SGHNT and YYREEE (reference sequence). The CDR3 sequence is 12 residues long. DNA of the CDR3: TGTGCCACCTACAGGGGAGGAGGGGGCTACACCTTC. This encodes CATYRGGGGYTF.

The V call is TRBV15, the J call TRBJ1-4, with TRBD1 identical over 8 bases. This CDR3 comprises 16 residues. V lost 3 bases to trimming and J lost 8 bases; unmatched junction nucleotides: 11. The V gene's germline CDR1 is LNHNV and CDR2 YYDKDF (reference sequence). The CDR3 here is CATSRSLTGADEKLFF. Here the CDR3 DNA reads TGTGCCACCAGCAGGAGTTTGACAGGGGCGGACGAAAAACTGTTTTTT.

The V call is TRBV4-1, the J call TRBJ2-1; 8 nucleotides align to TRBD2. CDR1 is MGHRA and CDR2 is YSYEKL in the germline V gene. CDR3 length: 17 residues. V was pared by 3 bases and J by 7 bases, with 14 bases of the junction left unmatched. The CDR3 DNA sequence: TGCGCCAGCAGCCAGCCTCCGGGACTAGGGGCGGTAAATGAGCAGTTCTTC. This translates into CASSQPPGLGAVNEQFF.

V is TRBV7-9 and J is TRBJ1-3; D is uncertain. From germline, CDR1 is SEHNR and CDR2 FQNEAQ (reference sequence). The CDR3 loop spans 14 amino acids. V was trimmed by 7 bases and J by 6 bases, leaving 16 bases between them. This CDR3 reads CASTAGMDPNTIYF. For the CDR3, the DNA is TGTGCCAGCACCGCGGGCATGGATCCAAACACCATATATTTT.

The CDR3 coding sequence is TGTGCCAGCAGCCCCTCGGTGGGCATAGCGGGGGGGCCGGGAGATACGCAGTATTTT. Its protein product is CASSPSVGIAGGPGDTQYF. The rearrangement uses TRBV7-2 and TRBJ2-3; 11 positions match TRBD2. J lost 5 bases, V lost 5 bases, and 18 bases had no gene match. Germline CDR1 reads SGHTA; CDR2 reads FQGNSA. The CDR3 runs 19 residues.

This clone turned up a few times. The chain recombines TRBV9 with TRBJ2-1; 7 nucleotides align to TRBD2. V lost 0 bases to trimming and J lost 1 base; unmatched junction nucleotides: 4. The germline V gene encodes CDR1 SGDLS and CDR2 YYNGEE. The CDR3 contains 16 residues. CDR3 bases: TGTGCCAGCAGCGTAGTTGGCGGGAGTTCCTACAATGAGCAGTTCTTC. This sequence encodes CASSVVGGSSYNEQFF.

The chain links TRBV7-6 to TRBJ1-1; D is unclear. CDR1 and CDR2 (germline): SGHVS, FNYEAQ. CDR3 length equals 15 residues. V shed 1 base and J shed 6 bases, with 15 bases lying between them. The CDR3 spells CASSLDHFGGAEAFF. In nucleotides, the CDR3 is TGTGCCAGCAGCTTAGACCACTTCGGAGGAGCTGAAGCTTTCTTT.

This sequence joins TRBV2 and TRBJ2-3, with 9 nucleotides matching TRBD1. V shed 7 bases and J 4 bases; nucleotides not matched to a gene: 6. The CDR3 has 14 residues. Germline-derived CDR1 and CDR2 are SNHLY and FYNNEI. The CDR3 sequence is CASMWDREADTQYF. The CDR3 DNA is TGTGCCAGCATGTGGGACAGGGAGGCAGATACGCAGTATTTT.

The chain links TRBV5-1 to TRBJ2-1, with TRBD1 matching over 9 bases. The trim removed 3 bases at V and 6 bases at J, leaving 1 base unmatched. Germline V lookup: CDR1 SGHRS, CDR2 YFSETQ. The CDR3 runs 13 residues. The CDR3 loop is CASSSTGGNEQFF. The CDR3 nucleotides read TGCGCCAGCAGCTCGACAGGGGGCAATGAGCAGTTCTTC.

The J gene is TRBJ1-4, the V gene TRBV6-5; possible D gene TRBD1, 6 bases. Trimming shortened V by 1 base and J by 5 bases, and 14 bases separated the two germline ends. CDR1 and CDR2 (germline): MNHEY, SVGAGI. CDR3 length equals 16 residues. The CDR3 nucleotides are TGTGCCAGCAGTTACTATCGGACAGTTGGGAATGAAAAACTGTTTTTT. It encodes CASSYYRTVGNEKLFF.

This clone has only a few counts. The rearrangement joins TRBV4-1 to TRBJ1-3; 10 positions agree with TRBD1. CDR3 length: 18 amino acids. Germline lookup yields CDR1 MGHRA and CDR2 YSYEKL. V lost 1 base and J lost 2; bases outside the gene matches: 8. The CDR3 here is CASSQGQGAQEAGNTIYF. The CDR3 DNA follows: TGCGCCAGCAGCCAAGGACAGGGGGCGCAGGAGGCTGGAAACACCATATATTTT.

V is TRBV7-3 and J is TRBJ1-6; tentatively, D is TRBD1 (6 bases). Germline CDR1 is SGHTA and CDR2 is FQGTGA. The V end was cut by 5 bases, the J end by 0 bases, with 11 bases between. The CDR3 spans 16 residues. The CDR3 DNA sequence: TGTGCCAGCAGCCCAAGGGGGAGCTCCTATAATTCACCCCTCCACTTT. Amino acid sequence: CASSPRGSSYNSPLHF.

The V call is TRBV27, the J call TRBJ1-5; 8 bases are a match to TRBD1. The germline gives CDR1 MNHEY, CDR2 SMNVEV (reference sequence). V dropped 8 bases and J dropped 0; count of bases not matched to a gene: 6. The CDR3 has 15 amino acids. CDR3 nucleotides: TGTGCCAGCGCCGGGACAGGATATAGCAATCAGCCCCAGCATTTT. Encoded protein: CASAGTGYSNQPQHF.

The chain combines TRBV5-4 with TRBJ2-7; 8 positions agree with TRBD2. Losses at the gene ends were 4 bases for V and 5 bases for J; bases not matched to a gene: 11. The CDR3 is 15 residues long. Germline V gives CDR1 SGHNT, CDR2 YYREEE (reference sequence). For the CDR3, the DNA is TGTGCCAGCAGCCTGGGTTTGGTTAGCGGGAACGAGCAGTACTTC. Its protein is CASSLGLVSGNEQYF.

The rearrangement joins TRBV19 to TRBJ1-2; the match to TRBD1 covers 11 bases. CDR3 length equals 14 residues. Germline assignment: CDR1 LNHDA and CDR2 SQIVND (reference sequence). J was trimmed by 1 base and V by 6 bases; bases with no gene match: 1. CDR3 protein: CASSGTGGNYGYTF. CDR3 DNA sequence: TGTGCCAGTAGCGGGACAGGGGGTAACTATGGCTACACCTTC.

The rearrangement joins TRBV7-6 to TRBJ2-7, with 9 bases that match TRBD1. This CDR3 region has 16 residues. The junction had 13 bases not matched to a gene; V was cut back by 9 bases and J by 1 base. Germline V lookup: CDR1 SGHVS, CDR2 FNYEAQ. The CDR3 is CASPKQGALKSYEQYF. CDR3 bases: TGTGCCAGTCCCAAACAGGGGGCCCTTAAATCCTACGAGCAGTACTTC.

CDR3 DNA: TGTGCCAGTAGTATCGATCGGGCGACAGATGAAAAACTGTTTTTT. Encoded protein: CASSIDRATDEKLFF. The chain joins TRBV19 to TRBJ1-4; a possible D gene is TRBD1 (5 bases). The CDR3 contains 15 residues. The germline V and J ends were trimmed by 3 bases and 6 bases, with 14 bases remaining between them. Germline-derived CDR1 and CDR2 are LNHDA and SQIVND (reference sequence).

The chain recombines TRBV4-2 with TRBJ1-5; possibly TRBD1 for D (5 bases). Trimming cost V 0 bases and J 7 bases, with 19 bases left between them. Germline values: CDR1 LGHNA, CDR2 YNFKEQ. The CDR3 covers 17 residues. DNA for the CDR3: TGTGCCAGCAGCCAAGATAGGAGAGGGGACTCTGTCCAGCCCCAGCATTTT. Translating it yields CASSQDRRGDSVQPQHF.

The J gene is TRBJ2-3, the V gene TRBV7-8; the match to TRBD2 covers 7 bases. CDR3 size: 19 residues. The J segment lost 0 bases and the V segment lost 3 bases, leaving 15 bases of the junction unmatched. CDR1 SGHVS and CDR2 FQNEAQ come from the germline V gene. The CDR3 here is CASSLTAFGRATSTDTQYF. The CDR3 DNA sequence: TGTGCCAGCAGCTTGACCGCTTTTGGGAGGGCCACGAGCACAGATACGCAGTATTTT.

This rearrangement joins TRBV2 to TRBJ2-3; no clear D gene. The germline CDR1 and CDR2 sequences are SNHLY and FYNNEI. V was shortened by 0 bases and J by 0 bases, with 7 bases between the two germline ends. CDR3 length: 15 amino acids. The CDR3 sequence: CASSEAGGSTDTQYF. CDR3 bases: TGTGCCAGCAGTGAAGCAGGCGGTAGCACAGATACGCAGTATTTT.

This clone was observed a few times. The chain joins TRBV21-1 to TRBJ1-6; the table names TRBD1, a call not compared with the DNA. TRBV21-1 is marked as a pseudogene. The CDR3 totals 18 residues. Here the CDR3 DNA reads TGTGCCAGCAGGAGCTATGGCCGGGACAAGGCGAATAATTCACCCCTCCACTTT. Encoded protein: CASRSYGRDKANNSPLHF.